This paragraph reports one TCR beta chain. The sample is drawn from a study of T cells expressing NK-cell markers. Study background: It was sorted CD3+CD56+NKG2C+, CD3+CD56+NKG2C- and CD3+CD56-NKG2C+ T cells that supplied the TCR beta repertoires. The eight sequenced donors comprised seven who were HCMV-seropositive and one who was seronegative.

One entry per CDR3 protein, without DNA, is what TCRdb gives after re-calling the 5' RACE reads. This repertoire includes over 250,000 distinct CDR3 sequences. CDR1 and CDR2 (germline): LNHDA, SQIVND (reference sequence). This CDR3 has 19 residues. The V call is TRBV19, the J call TRBJ2-1; TCRdb indicates TRBD2, and absent DNA this call remains unverified. The sample consisted of blood T cells: a sorted CD56 or NKG2C T cell subset, CD4+ or CD8+ T cells, or bulk PBMC T cells (not recorded which). The TCR originated in a woman aged 18 to 75 in good health. The CDR3 spells CASSKPGLAVGSSYNEQFF.